This TCR beta chain was sequenced in a study of early T cells in non-severe SARS-CoV-2 infection. In the study overall: Sequenced bulk RNA came from whole blood that was unsorted, and chains were unpaired. Study outcomes and limitations: The VDJdb matching leaned toward anti-spike CD8 responses and overlooked private and CD4 specificities.

Tagging with unique molecular identifiers was applied to individual cDNA molecules. Each CDR3 protein gets one entry after TCRdb re-called the 5' RACE reads with MiXCR. The table lists more than 25,000 distinct CDR3 sequences, roughly 4.3% of them singletons. This clonotype has more than one count but fewer than ten. Its antigen is not identified. Germline CDR1 and CDR2: SGHTA and FQGNSA. The CDR3 consists of 15 residues. With V trimmed by 7 bases and J by 0 bases, 6 bases remained unmatched. The source material was whole blood. The chain couples TRBV7-2 to TRBJ2-3; 8 positions agree with TRBD2. This TCR was sampled from an adult who was a healthcare worker with PCR-confirmed SARS-CoV-2 infection or an uninfected control (not recorded which). The CDR3 bases are TGTGCCAGCACCTTTAGCGGGGCAAGCACAGATACGCAGTATTTT. As protein: CASTFSGASTDTQYF.